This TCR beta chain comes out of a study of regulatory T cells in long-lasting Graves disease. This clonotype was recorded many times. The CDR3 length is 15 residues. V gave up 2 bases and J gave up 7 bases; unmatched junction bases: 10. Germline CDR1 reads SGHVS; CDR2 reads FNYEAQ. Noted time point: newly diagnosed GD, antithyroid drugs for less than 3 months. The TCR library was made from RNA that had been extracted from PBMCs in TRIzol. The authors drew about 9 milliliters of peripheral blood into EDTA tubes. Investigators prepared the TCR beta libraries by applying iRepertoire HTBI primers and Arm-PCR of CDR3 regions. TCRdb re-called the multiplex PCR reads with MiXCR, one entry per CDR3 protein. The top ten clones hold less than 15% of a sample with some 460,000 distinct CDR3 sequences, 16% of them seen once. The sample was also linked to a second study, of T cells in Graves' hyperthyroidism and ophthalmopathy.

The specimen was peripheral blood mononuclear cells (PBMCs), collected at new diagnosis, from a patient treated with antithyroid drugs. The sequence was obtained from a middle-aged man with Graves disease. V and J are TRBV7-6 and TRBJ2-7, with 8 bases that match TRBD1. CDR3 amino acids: CASSLTLQGAEEQYF. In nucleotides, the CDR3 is TGTGCCAGCAGCTTAACTCTCCAGGGGGCAGAAGAGCAGTACTTC.